The rows below give T cell receptor beta chains drawn from one sample of a study of CD8+ T cells in alopecia areata. Here immunoSEQ multiplex PCR was the method, and the copy in TCRdb shows in-frame clones only, minus some. The data show over 100,000 clones, roughly 50% seen once. The sequencing used CD8+ T cells sorted from blood, collected at week 24, from a patient treated with tofacitinib. The receptors derive from a human donor with alopecia areata. The CDR3 runs from the conserved cysteine through the conserved F or W. The D gene is left open where the match is weak. A clone size is listed for some rows: how often the clone was seen (once, few, many), or a class if it is expanded.

v_gene: TRBV2
d_gene: .
j_gene: TRBJ1-6
abundance: .
CDR3aa: CASRPSRDKLNSPLHF
CDR3nt: TGTGCCAGCAGACCAAGCCGGGACAAACTAAATTCACCCCTCCACTTT

v_gene: TRBV27
d_gene: .
j_gene: TRBJ2-4
abundance: .
CDR3aa: CASSMAPVAKNIQYF
CDR3nt: TGTGCCAGCAGCATGGCCCCGGTAGCCAAAAACATTCAGTACTTC

v_gene: TRBV29-1
d_gene: .
j_gene: TRBJ2-7
abundance: .
CDR3aa: CSVANRERPYEQYF
CDR3nt: TGCAGCGTGGCCAACAGGGAAAGACCCTACGAGCAGTACTTC

v_gene: TRBV30
d_gene: .
j_gene: TRBJ2-7
abundance: .
CDR3aa: CAWKGLPIEQYF
CDR3nt: TGTGCCTGGAAAGGTCTGCCGATCGAGCAGTACTTC

v_gene: TRBV19
d_gene: .
j_gene: TRBJ2-7
abundance: .
CDR3aa: CASSTDPYEQYF
CDR3nt: TGTGCCAGTAGTACGGACCCCTACGAGCAGTACTTC

v_gene: TRBV7-9
d_gene: TRBD1
j_gene: TRBJ2-7
abundance: .
CDR3aa: CASSWTGGPEQYF
CDR3nt: TGTGCCAGCAGTTGGACAGGGGGCCCCGAGCAGTACTTC

v_gene: TRBV7-8
d_gene: .
j_gene: TRBJ2-7
abundance: .
CDR3aa: CASSLMGRAYEQYF
CDR3nt: TGTGCCAGCAGCTTAATGGGACGAGCCTACGAGCAGTACTTC

v_gene: TRBV12-5
d_gene: .
j_gene: TRBJ2-4
abundance: .
CDR3aa: CASGLVPGFQDIQYF
CDR3nt: TGTGCTAGTGGTTTGGTACCTGGGTTCCAGGACATTCAGTACTTC

v_gene: TRBV4-1
d_gene: .
j_gene: TRBJ1-2
abundance: .
CDR3aa: CASSQDRDYGYTF
CDR3nt: TGCGCCAGCAGCCAAGACAGGGACTATGGCTACACCTTC

v_gene: TRBV29-1
d_gene: .
j_gene: TRBJ2-7
abundance: .
CDR3aa: CSVEGEGAYEQYF
CDR3nt: TGCAGCGTTGAAGGTGAAGGAGCCTACGAGCAGTACTTC

v_gene: TRBV2
d_gene: .
j_gene: TRBJ2-7
abundance: .
CDR3aa: CASSLSTGFYEQYF
CDR3nt: TGTGCCAGCAGTTTATCCACAGGGTTCTACGAGCAGTACTTC

v_gene: TRBV9
d_gene: .
j_gene: TRBJ2-1
abundance: once
CDR3aa: CASTPGGNEQFF
CDR3nt: TGTGCCAGCACCCCCGGGGGCAATGAGCAGTTCTTC

v_gene: TRBV4-1
d_gene: TRBD2
j_gene: TRBJ2-7
abundance: .
CDR3aa: CASSSAGGAGYEQYF
CDR3nt: TGCGCCAGCAGCTCCGCGGGGGGGGCAGGCTACGAGCAGTACTTC

v_gene: TRBV29-1
d_gene: .
j_gene: TRBJ1-1
abundance: .
CDR3aa: CSAATENTEAFF
CDR3nt: TGCAGCGCCGCAACAGAGAACACTGAAGCTTTCTTT

v_gene: TRBV6-5
d_gene: .
j_gene: TRBJ2-7
abundance: .
CDR3aa: CASSASRADYEQYF
CDR3nt: TGTGCCAGCAGTGCGAGCAGGGCGGACTACGAGCAGTACTTC

v_gene: TRBV27
d_gene: TRBD1
j_gene: TRBJ1-2
abundance: .
CDR3aa: CASSLSRDRGLFYGYTF
CDR3nt: TGTGCCAGCAGTTTATCGCGGGACAGGGGTTTGTTCTATGGCTACACCTTC

v_gene: TRBV29-1
d_gene: .
j_gene: TRBJ1-1
abundance: .
CDR3aa: CSVVLTGRPEAFF
CDR3nt: TGCAGCGTTGTTCTAACAGGTCGTCCTGAAGCTTTCTTT

v_gene: TRBV30
d_gene: TRBD1
j_gene: TRBJ2-1
abundance: .
CDR3aa: CAWSETGGDEQFF
CDR3nt: TGTGCCTGGTCCGAAACAGGGGGTGATGAGCAGTTCTTC

v_gene: TRBV13
d_gene: TRBD1
j_gene: TRBJ2-7
abundance: .
CDR3aa: CASSFDHRGSYEQYF
CDR3nt: TGTGCCAGCAGTTTTGACCACAGGGGTTCCTACGAGCAGTACTTC

v_gene: TRBV15
d_gene: .
j_gene: TRBJ2-5
abundance: few
CDR3aa: CATSSPQGHQETQYF
CDR3nt: TGTGCCACCAGCAGTCCCCAGGGGCACCAAGAGACCCAGTACTTC

v_gene: TRBV9
d_gene: TRBD2
j_gene: TRBJ2-1
abundance: .
CDR3aa: CASSPLAGGYNEQFF
CDR3nt: TGTGCCAGCAGCCCGCTAGCGGGGGGCTACAATGAGCAGTTCTTC

v_gene: TRBV5-1
d_gene: TRBD1
j_gene: TRBJ1-1
abundance: .
CDR3aa: CASSFRQGRNTEAFF
CDR3nt: TGCGCCAGCAGCTTCAGACAGGGGCGGAACACTGAAGCTTTCTTT

v_gene: TRBV27
d_gene: .
j_gene: TRBJ2-3
abundance: .
CDR3aa: CASSFFGTDTQYF
CDR3nt: TGTGCCAGCAGTTTTTTCGGCACAGATACGCAGTATTTT

v_gene: TRBV23-1
d_gene: TRBD2
j_gene: TRBJ2-1
abundance: .
CDR3aa: CASSRTSTSGAYNEQFF
CDR3nt: TGCGCCAGCAGTCGAACATCTACTAGCGGGGCCTACAATGAGCAGTTCTTC

v_gene: TRBV5-6
d_gene: .
j_gene: TRBJ1-5
abundance: .
CDR3aa: CASSLGGGQPQHF
CDR3nt: TGTGCCAGCAGCTTGGGAGGCGGTCAGCCCCAGCATTTT

v_gene: TRBV10-2
d_gene: .
j_gene: TRBJ2-5
abundance: .
CDR3aa: CASSFTSLQETQYF
CDR3nt: TGCGCCAGCAGTTTTACTAGTTTACAAGAGACCCAGTACTTC

v_gene: TRBV11-2
d_gene: .
j_gene: TRBJ1-6
abundance: .
CDR3aa: CASSPWTGDGSPLHF
CDR3nt: TGTGCCAGCAGCCCCTGGACTGGTGATGGGTCACCCCTCCACTTT

v_gene: TRBV9
d_gene: .
j_gene: TRBJ2-1
abundance: many
CDR3aa: CASSVATGASGDEQFF
CDR3nt: TGTGCCAGCAGCGTAGCTACGGGGGCAAGTGGGGATGAGCAGTTCTTC

v_gene: TRBV14
d_gene: TRBD1
j_gene: TRBJ1-6
abundance: .
CDR3aa: CASSQDKGAASPLHF
CDR3nt: TGTGCCAGCAGCCAAGATAAGGGGGCAGCCTCACCCCTCCACTTT

v_gene: TRBV5-6
d_gene: TRBD2
j_gene: TRBJ2-7
abundance: .
CDR3aa: CASRPGLVTYEQYF
CDR3nt: TGTGCCAGCAGACCGGGACTAGTAACCTACGAGCAGTACTTC

v_gene: TRBV13
d_gene: .
j_gene: TRBJ1-2
abundance: once
CDR3aa: CASSLGTEVNYGYTF
CDR3nt: TGTGCCAGCAGCTTAGGGACAGAAGTTAACTATGGCTACACCTTC

v_gene: TRBV27
d_gene: TRBD1
j_gene: TRBJ2-1
abundance: .
CDR3aa: CASSLGQGMSYNEQFF
CDR3nt: TGTGCCAGCAGTCTTGGACAGGGTATGTCCTACAATGAGCAGTTCTTC

v_gene: TRBV27
d_gene: TRBD1
j_gene: TRBJ2-2
abundance: .
CDR3aa: CATAPTGAAGELFF
CDR3nt: TGTGCCACGGCACCAACAGGGGCGGCCGGGGAGCTGTTTTTT

v_gene: TRBV27
d_gene: .
j_gene: TRBJ1-2
abundance: .
CDR3aa: CASSFLSSQGYTF
CDR3nt: TGTGCCAGCAGTTTTCTTTCCAGTCAAGGCTACACCTTC

v_gene: TRBV30
d_gene: .
j_gene: TRBJ1-4
abundance: .
CDR3aa: CAWTMGNNEKLFF
CDR3nt: TGTGCCTGGACCATGGGGAATAATGAAAAACTGTTTTTT

v_gene: TRBV11-2
d_gene: .
j_gene: TRBJ2-7
abundance: .
CDR3aa: CASSLLSGRSYEQYF
CDR3nt: TGTGCCAGCAGCTTGTTAAGCGGGCGCTCCTACGAGCAGTACTTC

v_gene: TRBV9
d_gene: .
j_gene: TRBJ1-2
abundance: .
CDR3aa: CASSVDGEGYTF
CDR3nt: TGTGCCAGCAGCGTAGATGGGGAAGGCTACACCTTC

v_gene: TRBV5-6
d_gene: .
j_gene: TRBJ2-7
abundance: .
CDR3aa: CATHDGLNEQYF
CDR3nt: TGTGCCACTCATGACGGGTTGAACGAGCAGTACTTC

v_gene: TRBV5-1
d_gene: TRBD1
j_gene: TRBJ1-5
abundance: .
CDR3aa: CASSTTGEGNQPQHF
CDR3nt: TGCGCCAGCAGTACGACAGGGGAGGGCAATCAGCCCCAGCATTTT

v_gene: TRBV4-1
d_gene: .
j_gene: TRBJ1-6
abundance: .
CDR3aa: CASSQDLGFNSPLHF
CDR3nt: TGCGCCAGCAGCCAAGATCTCGGGTTCAACTCACCCCTCCACTTT

v_gene: TRBV5-1
d_gene: TRBD1
j_gene: TRBJ1-2
abundance: few
CDR3aa: CASSFSPGQAYGYTF
CDR3nt: TGCGCCAGCAGCTTCTCCCCGGGACAGGCCTATGGCTACACCTTC

v_gene: TRBV7-3
d_gene: .
j_gene: TRBJ1-1
abundance: once
CDR3aa: CASSLQKNTEAFF
CDR3nt: TGTGCCAGCAGCCTACAGAAAAACACTGAAGCTTTCTTT

v_gene: TRBV13
d_gene: .
j_gene: TRBJ2-1
abundance: .
CDR3aa: CASSFRPGWALSSYNEQFF
CDR3nt: TGTGCCAGCAGCTTTAGACCCGGGTGGGCACTTAGCTCCTACAATGAGCAGTTCTTC